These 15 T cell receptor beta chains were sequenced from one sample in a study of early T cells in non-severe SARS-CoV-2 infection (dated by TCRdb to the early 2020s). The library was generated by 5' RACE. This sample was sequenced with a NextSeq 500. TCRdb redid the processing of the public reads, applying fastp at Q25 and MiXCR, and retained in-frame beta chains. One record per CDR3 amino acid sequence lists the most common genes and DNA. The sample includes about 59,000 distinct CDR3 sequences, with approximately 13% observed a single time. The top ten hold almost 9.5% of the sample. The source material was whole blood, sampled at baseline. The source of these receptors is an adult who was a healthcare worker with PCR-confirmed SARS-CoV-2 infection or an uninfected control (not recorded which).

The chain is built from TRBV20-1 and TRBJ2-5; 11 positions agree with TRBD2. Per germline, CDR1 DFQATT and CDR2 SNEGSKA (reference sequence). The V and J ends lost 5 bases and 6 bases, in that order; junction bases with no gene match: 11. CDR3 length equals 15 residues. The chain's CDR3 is CSAPRLAGGAQTQYF. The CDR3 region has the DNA TGCAGTGCTCCCCGGTTAGCGGGGGGGGCCCAGACCCAGTACTTC.

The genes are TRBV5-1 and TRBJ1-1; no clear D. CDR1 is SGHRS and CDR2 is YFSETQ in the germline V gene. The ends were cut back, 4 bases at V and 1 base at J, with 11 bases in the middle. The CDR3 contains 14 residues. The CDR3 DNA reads TGCGCCAGCAGCCAGGAAGGGCAGAACACTGAAGCTTTCTTT. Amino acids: CASSQEGQNTEAFF.

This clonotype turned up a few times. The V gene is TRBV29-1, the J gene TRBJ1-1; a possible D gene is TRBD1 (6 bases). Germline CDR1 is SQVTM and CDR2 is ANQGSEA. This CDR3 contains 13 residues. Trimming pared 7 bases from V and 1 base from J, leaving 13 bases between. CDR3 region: CSAHRVANTEAFF. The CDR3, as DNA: TGCAGCGCACACAGGGTGGCGAACACTGAAGCTTTCTTT.

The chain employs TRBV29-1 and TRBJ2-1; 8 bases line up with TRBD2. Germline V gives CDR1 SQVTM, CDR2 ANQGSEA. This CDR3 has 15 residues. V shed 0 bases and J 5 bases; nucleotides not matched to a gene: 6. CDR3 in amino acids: CSVEEETGGNNEQFF. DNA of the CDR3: TGCAGCGTTGAAGAAGAAACGGGAGGGAACAATGAGCAGTTCTTC.

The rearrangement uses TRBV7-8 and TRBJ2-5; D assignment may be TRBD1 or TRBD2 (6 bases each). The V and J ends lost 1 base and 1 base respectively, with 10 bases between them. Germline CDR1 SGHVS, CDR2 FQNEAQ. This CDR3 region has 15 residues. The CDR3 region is CASSLGRGIQETQYF. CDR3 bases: TGTGCCAGCAGCTTAGGGAGGGGGATCCAAGAGACCCAGTACTTC.

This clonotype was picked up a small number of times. The CDR3 coding sequence is TGTGCCAGCAGCCCGAGAGACAGACTCACAGATACGCAGTATTTT. This encodes CASSPRDRLTDTQYF. The chain couples TRBV4-2 to TRBJ2-3; weak D call: TRBD1 (5 bases). Germline values: CDR1 LGHNA, CDR2 YNFKEQ. Trimming took 4 bases from V and 2 from J, leaving 13 bases between them. The CDR3 sequence is 15 residues long.

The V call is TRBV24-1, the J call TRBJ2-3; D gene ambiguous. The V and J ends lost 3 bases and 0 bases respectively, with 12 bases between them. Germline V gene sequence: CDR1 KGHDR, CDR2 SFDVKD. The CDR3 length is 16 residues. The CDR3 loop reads CATSDTDAKSTDTQYF. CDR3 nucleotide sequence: TGTGCCACCAGTGATACAGACGCCAAAAGCACAGATACGCAGTATTTT.

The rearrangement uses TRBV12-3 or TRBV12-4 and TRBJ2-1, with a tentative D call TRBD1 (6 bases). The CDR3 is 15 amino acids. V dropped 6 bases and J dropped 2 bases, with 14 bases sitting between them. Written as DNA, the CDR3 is TGTGCCAGCAGCCTGAACAGGGTAGCCTACAATGAGCAGTTCTTC. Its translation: CASSLNRVAYNEQFF.

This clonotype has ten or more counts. Written as DNA, the CDR3 is TGTGCCAGCAGAACCGGACAGGGGAACTATGGCTACACCTTC. It codes for CASRTGQGNYGYTF. The rearrangement uses TRBV6-6 and TRBJ1-2; 9 bases map to TRBD1. Trimming took 6 bases from V and 2 from J; bases not matched to a gene: 4. The CDR3 totals 14 residues. Germline-derived CDR1 and CDR2 are MNHNY and SVGAGI (reference sequence).

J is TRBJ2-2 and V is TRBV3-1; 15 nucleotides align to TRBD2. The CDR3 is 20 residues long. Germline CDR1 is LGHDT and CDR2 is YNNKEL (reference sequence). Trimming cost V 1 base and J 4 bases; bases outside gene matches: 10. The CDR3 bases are TGTGCCAGCAGCCAAGCGGGACTAGCGGGGGGAAGGAGTGGCACCGGGGAGCTGTTTTTT. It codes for CASSQAGLAGGRSGTGELFF.

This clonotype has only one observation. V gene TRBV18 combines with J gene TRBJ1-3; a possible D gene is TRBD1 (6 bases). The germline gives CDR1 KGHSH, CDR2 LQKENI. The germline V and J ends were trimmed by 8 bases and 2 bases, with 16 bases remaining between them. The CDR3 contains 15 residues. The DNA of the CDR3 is TGTGCCAGCACGGACAGCCCGGGAGCTGGAAACACCATATATTTT. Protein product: CASTDSPGAGNTIYF.

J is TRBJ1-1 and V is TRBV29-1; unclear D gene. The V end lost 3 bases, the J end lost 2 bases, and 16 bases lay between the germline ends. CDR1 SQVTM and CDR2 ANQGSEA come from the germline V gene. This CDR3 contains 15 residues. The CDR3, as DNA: TGCAGCGTTGAGGCCCCCCTCGAAGGTAACACTGAAGCTTTCTTT. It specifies CSVEAPLEGNTEAFF.

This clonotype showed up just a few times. CDR3 loop: CASSDLSTDTQYF. The CDR3 coding sequence is TGTGCCAGTAGCGACCTTAGCACAGATACGCAGTATTTT. This sequence joins TRBV19 and TRBJ2-3, with D hard to call. The CDR3 loop spans 13 amino acids. The V gene lost 6 bases and the J gene lost 0 bases, with 7 bases spanning the gap. The germline V gene has CDR1 LNHDA and CDR2 SQIVND (reference sequence).

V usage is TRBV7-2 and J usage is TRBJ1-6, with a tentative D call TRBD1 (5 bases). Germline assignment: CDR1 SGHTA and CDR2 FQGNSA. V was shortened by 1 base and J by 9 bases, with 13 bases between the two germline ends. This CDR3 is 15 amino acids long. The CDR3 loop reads CASSLVPGLGSPLHF. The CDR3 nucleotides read TGTGCCAGCAGCTTAGTCCCAGGGCTCGGTTCACCCCTCCACTTT.

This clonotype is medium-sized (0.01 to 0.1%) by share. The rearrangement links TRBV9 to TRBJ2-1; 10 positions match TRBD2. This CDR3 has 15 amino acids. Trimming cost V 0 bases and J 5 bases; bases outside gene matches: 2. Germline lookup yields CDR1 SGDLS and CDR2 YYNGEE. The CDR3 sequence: CASSVGLAGDNEQFF. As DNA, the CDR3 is TGTGCCAGCAGCGTAGGGCTAGCGGGGGACAATGAGCAGTTCTTC.